One and the same sample provided the 20 T cell receptor beta chains below, sequenced in a study of blood T cell repertoires in COVID-19. Sequencing was performed with immunoSEQ multiplex PCR; in TCRdb, only in-frame clones are kept and a portion is missing. This repertoire shows fewer than 600,000 clones, roughly nine tenths found once; its top ten account for approximately 0.9%. Sample: peripheral blood. The receptors here all came from a young man with COVID-19, enrolled during active disease.

This clone appeared a single time. The rearrangement uses TRBV7-6 and TRBJ1-1; 7 nucleotides line up with TRBD1. Trimming at V came to 0 bases and at J to 7 bases, leaving 5 bases not matched to a gene. Germline V gene data show CDR1 as SGHVS and CDR2 as FNYEAQ. The CDR3 has 14 amino acids. DNA of the CDR3: TGTGCCAGCAGCTTAGCTAGACAGGGAGATGAAGCTTTCTTT. It translates to CASSLARQGDEAFF.

The rearrangement links TRBV2 to TRBJ2-2, with a weak D call TRBD1 (6 bases). Germline V gives CDR1 SNHLY, CDR2 FYNNEI. V gave up 4 bases and J gave up 8 bases, with 8 bases separating them. The CDR3 spans 12 residues. CDR3: CASSVGGGELFF. The CDR3 DNA sequence: TGTGCCAGCAGTGTAGGGGGAGGGGAGCTGTTTTTT.

The gene calls are TRBV27 and TRBJ2-1, with a tentative D call TRBD2 (6 bases). Germline CDR1 is MNHEY and CDR2 is SMNVEV (reference sequence). CDR3 length: 15 amino acids. V lost 3 bases to trimming and J lost 0 bases, with 9 bases between them. The CDR3 sequence: CASSLAGSSYNEQFF. CDR3 nucleotide sequence: TGTGCCAGCAGTTTGGCGGGGAGCTCCTACAATGAGCAGTTCTTC.

V is TRBV2 and J is TRBJ2-2, with D uncertain. Germline CDR1 reads SNHLY; CDR2 reads FYNNEI. Trimming removed 4 bases at V and 0 bases at J, with 12 bases between. CDR3 length equals 16 residues. The CDR3 region has the DNA TGTGCCAGCAGTGTCCAGTTACCCGCGAACACCGGGGAGCTGTTTTTT. This translates into CASSVQLPANTGELFF.

This chain connects TRBV11-3 to TRBJ2-1; 9 nucleotides match TRBD2. CDR3 length: 14 amino acids. The J segment lost 7 bases and the V segment lost 1 base, leaving 2 bases of the junction unmatched. Germline V gene sequence: CDR1 SGHNT, CDR2 YENEEA. The CDR3 loop is CASSLALAGNEQFF. The CDR3 nucleotides read TGTGCCAGCAGCTTAGCGCTAGCGGGAAATGAGCAGTTCTTC. The complete variable domain, with remaining parts taken from reference TRBV11-3 and TRBJ2-1, reads EAGVVQSPRYKIIEKKQPVAFWCNPISGHNTLYWYLQNLGQGPELLIRYENEEAVDDSQLPKDRFSAERLKGVDSTLKIQPAELGDSAVYLCASSLALAGNEQFFGPGTRLTVL.

This clone was detected once. The gene calls are TRBV30 and TRBJ1-1; TRBD1 is a possible D gene (6 bases). Germline V CDR1 and CDR2: GTSNPN, SVGIG (reference sequence). This CDR3 is built from 12 residues. V was trimmed by 4 bases and J by 5 bases, leaving 11 bases between them. In nucleotides, the CDR3 is TGTGCCTGGAACAGGGCGAAGACTGAAGCTTTCTTT. Amino acid sequence: CAWNRAKTEAFF.

The chain uses TRBV30 and TRBJ2-1; TRBD2 agrees at 11 bases. CDR1 and CDR2 (germline): GTSNPN, SVGIG (reference sequence). Trimming cost V 8 bases and J 6 bases; bases outside gene matches: 21. The length of the CDR3 is 18 residues. DNA of the CDR3: TGTGCCGGTCAAGGGACTCATAGCGGGAGGGCCAACCGCAATGAGCAGTTCTTC. It yields the protein CAGQGTHSGRANRNEQFF.

This sequence joins TRBV18 and TRBJ2-4; D uncertain. The length of the CDR3 is 15 residues. Germline CDR1 reads KGHSH; CDR2 reads LQKENI. V was clipped by 3 bases and J by 0 bases, with 9 bases between them. DNA of the CDR3: TGTGCCAGCTCACCTGCTCGACTAGCCAAAAACATTCAGTACTTC. It is translated as CASSPARLAKNIQYF.

This chain links TRBV4-2 with TRBJ2-2; 12 nucleotides line up with TRBD2. The J segment lost 6 bases and the V segment lost 2 bases, leaving 1 base of the junction unmatched. Germline V lookup: CDR1 LGHNA, CDR2 YNFKEQ. CDR3 length equals 15 residues. CDR3 coding DNA: TGTGCCAGCAGCCAACTAGCGGGGGGGCCCGGGGAGCTGTTTTTT. Its translation is CASSQLAGGPGELFF.

The chain couples TRBV28 to TRBJ2-4; D remains unclear. Trimming pared 6 bases from V and 6 bases from J, leaving 9 bases between. The length of the CDR3 is 12 residues. CDR1 and CDR2 from the germline V gene are MDHEN and SYDVKM. The CDR3 reads CASSHGGNIQYF. DNA for the CDR3: TGTGCCAGCAGCCATGGCGGAAACATTCAGTACTTC.

This chain connects TRBV11-3 to TRBJ1-1; D not certain. The germline V gene encodes CDR1 SGHNT and CDR2 YENEEA. CDR3 length: 18 amino acids. The ends were cut back, 3 bases at V and 0 bases at J, with 20 bases in the middle. Here the CDR3 DNA reads TGTGCCAGCAGCTTGGGCTTGTGGAGGAAGATAGTGAACACTGAAGCTTTCTTT. It is translated as CASSLGLWRKIVNTEAFF.

The chain employs TRBV5-1 and TRBJ2-5; weak D call: TRBD2 (6 bases). V was shortened by 5 bases and J by 4 bases, with 18 bases between the two germline ends. Germline V gene data show CDR1 as SGHRS and CDR2 as YFSETQ. CDR3 length equals 15 residues. The CDR3 sequence: CASRVLGGGGETQYF. In DNA, the CDR3 is TGCGCCAGCAGGGTCTTGGGGGGAGGTGGAGAGACCCAGTACTTC.

The V call is TRBV6-6, the J call TRBJ1-2; 7 nucleotides match TRBD1. The V and J ends lost 5 bases and 0 bases, in that order; junction bases with no gene match: 6. The CDR3 totals 15 residues. In germline, CDR1 is MNHNY, CDR2 SVGAGI (reference sequence). CDR3 sequence: CASSSRDRANYGYTF. CDR3 sequence (DNA): TGTGCCAGCAGTAGCCGGGACAGAGCTAACTATGGCTACACCTTC.

The chain uses TRBV15 and TRBJ1-2; the D is unclear. Per the germline V gene, CDR1 is LNHNV and CDR2 is YYDKDF (reference sequence). V dropped 1 base and J dropped 5 bases, with 11 bases sitting between them. The CDR3 is 14 amino acids. CDR3 amino acids: CATSRVRQDYGYTF. The CDR3 DNA is TGTGCCACCAGCAGAGTACGGCAGGATTATGGCTACACCTTC.

The genes are TRBV11-2 and TRBJ2-7, with 7 bases aligning to TRBD1. This CDR3 is 19 amino acids long. CDR1 is SGHAT and CDR2 is FQNNGV in the germline V gene. V trimming: 1 base; J trimming: 1 base; junction bases outside the gene matches: 16. The CDR3 nucleotides read TGTGCCAGCAGCTTAGGAGGGACAGCGAATAGCAGATTTTCCTACGAGCAGTACTTC. This codes for CASSLGGTANSRFSYEQYF.

The rearrangement links TRBV7-3 to TRBJ2-4; perhaps TRBD1 as D (5 bases). Between the trimmed V and J ends, which lost 3 bases and 8 bases, there was a span of 14 bases. From germline, CDR1 is SGHTA and CDR2 FQGTGA. CDR3 size: 14 residues. CDR3 bases: TGTGCCAGCAGCTTGGGTCAGGGTCGGGACATTCAGTACTTC. Translating it yields CASSLGQGRDIQYF.

The chain employs TRBV15 and TRBJ2-3; weak D call: TRBD2 (5 bases). The germline gives CDR1 LNHNV, CDR2 YYDKDF (reference sequence). V was trimmed by 1 base and J by 3 bases, leaving 11 bases between them. CDR3 length: 15 amino acids. This CDR3 reads CATSRAELVTDTQYF. In DNA form, the CDR3 reads TGTGCCACCAGCAGAGCGGAACTAGTTACAGATACGCAGTATTTT.

The J gene is TRBJ2-5, the V gene TRBV5-4; 10 nucleotides align to TRBD1. The V gene end was trimmed by 3 bases and the J gene end by 5 bases; junction bases not matched to a gene: 7. Germline CDR1 is SGHNT and CDR2 is YYREEE (reference sequence). The CDR3 is 15 residues long. Here the CDR3 reads CASSSTMTGGETQYF. The CDR3 bases are TGTGCCAGCAGCTCCACAATGACAGGGGGCGAGACCCAGTACTTC.

The chain links TRBV9 to TRBJ2-7, with a weak D call TRBD2 (6 bases). Looked up from germline, CDR1 is SGDLS and CDR2 is YYNGEE. Trimming cost V 4 bases and J 2 bases, with 13 bases left between them. This CDR3 spans 14 amino acids. The CDR3 loop is CASSIGTGTYEQYF. The CDR3 coding sequence is TGTGCCAGCAGCATCGGGACTGGTACCTACGAGCAGTACTTC.

V and J are TRBV19 and TRBJ1-5; no clear D gene. This CDR3 has 16 residues. CDR1 is LNHDA and CDR2 is SQIVND in the germline V gene (reference sequence). V was shortened by 3 bases and J by 2 bases, with 14 bases between the two germline ends. The CDR3 sequence is CASSISRVSGNQPQHF. Written as DNA, the CDR3 is TGTGCCAGTAGTATTTCTCGGGTGTCGGGCAATCAGCCCCAGCATTTT. The full variable domain, with the rest looked up from reference TRBV19 and TRBJ1-5, is DGGITQSPKYLFRKEGQNVTLSCEQNLNHDAMYWYRQDPGQGLRLIYYSQIVNDFQKGDIAEGYSVSREKKESFPLTVTSAQKNPTAFYLCASSISRVSGNQPQHFGDGTRLSIL.